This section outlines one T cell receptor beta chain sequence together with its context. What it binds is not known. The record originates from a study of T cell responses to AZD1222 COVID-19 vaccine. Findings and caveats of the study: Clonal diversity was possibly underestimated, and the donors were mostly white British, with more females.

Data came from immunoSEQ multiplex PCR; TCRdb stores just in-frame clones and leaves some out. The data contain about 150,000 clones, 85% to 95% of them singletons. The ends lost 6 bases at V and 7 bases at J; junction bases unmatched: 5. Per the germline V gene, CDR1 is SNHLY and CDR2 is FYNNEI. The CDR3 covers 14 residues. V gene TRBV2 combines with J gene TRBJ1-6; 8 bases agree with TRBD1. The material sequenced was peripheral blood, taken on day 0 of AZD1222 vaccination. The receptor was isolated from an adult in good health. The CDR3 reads CASRERQGNSPLHF. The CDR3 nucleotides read TGTGCCAGCAGGGAGAGACAGGGGAATTCACCCCTCCACTTT.